This T cell receptor beta chain was observed in a study of shared clonotypes between healthy human individuals. General study points: Investigators collected only blood, and repertoires in tissues likely differ.

Details on this clone: The antigen is unknown.

Deep-level assay runs were performed. Some clones are missing from TCRdb's copy, which holds only in-frame ones; the method was immunoSEQ multiplex PCR. The sample yields under 350,000 clones, around 87% seen once. The V gene's germline CDR1 is KGHSH and CDR2 LQKENI. This CDR3 has 18 residues. The V gene lost 0 bases and the J gene lost 5 bases, with 22 bases spanning the gap. Adult donors, all healthy and HIV-negative, had no recent acute infections or vaccinations. CD8 memory comprised CD45RO+ plus CCR7-negative CD45RA+ TemRA cells. Sequencing input: memory CD8+ T cells sorted from blood. Sample subset: CD45RO+ cells pooled with CCR7-negative TemRA cells. The clonotype was recovered from a man younger than 30 in good health. This chain links TRBV18 with TRBJ2-5; TRBD2 is a possible D gene (5 bases). CDR3 nucleotide sequence: TGTGCCAGCTCACCACCGATACACGAAATCCAGGAGGTTGAGACCCAGTACTTC. It encodes CASSPPIHEIQEVETQYF.